The clone carrying this TCR beta chain is medium-sized (0.01 to 0.1%) within its sample. Its antigen is unidentified. These data come from a study of spatial heterogeneity in lung cancer. Regarding the study as a whole: Counts that tracked tumor mutation counts were those of expanded intratumoral alpha and beta TCRs.

The CDR3 totals 14 residues. Germline V gene data show CDR1 as SGHDN and CDR2 as FVKESK. The V gene end was trimmed by 3 bases and the J gene end by 2 bases; junction bases not matched to a gene: 1. TCRdb redid the calling of the 5' RACE reads with MiXCR, one entry per CDR3 protein. The sample lists about 3,900 distinct CDR3 sequences, roughly 5% occurring once. Indicated time point: sample taken at primary tumor resection. The donor group consisted of 72 patients who had untreated, early-stage non-small cell lung cancer. Whole RNA from tumor, nontumor lung or frozen PBMC was sequenced unsorted. The rearrangement joins TRBV14 to TRBJ2-7; 10 bases are a match to TRBD1. The starting material was lung tumor tissue, obtained at surgery. This sequence originates from a female donor with early-stage non-small cell lung cancer. CDR3 in amino acids: CASSHGQGAYEQYF. DNA of the CDR3: TGTGCCAGCAGCCACGGACAGGGGGCCTACGAGCAGTACTTC.